This TCR beta chain emerged from a study of naive and memory T cell subsets. This clonotype was seen a handful of times. Antigen unknown. Both TRBC1 and TRBC2 were covered by a beta constant-region primer of two equimolar oligonucleotides. The ligated cDNA underwent four PCR rounds using SP2 and nested alpha and beta constant-region primers. TCRdb called the UMI-ligation and nested PCR reads again in MiXCR, with one record for every CDR3 protein. This table has around 140,000 distinct CDR3 sequences, approximately 18% appearing once. Study outcomes and limitations: Over 85% of naive TCR sequences appeared only once after error correction, unlike memory subsets. Especially in CD8 cells, naive repertoires contained a few larger clonotypes, possibly CD45RA-re-expressing memory cells.

Cells stained for CD3, CD4, CD8, CD45RA and CD27 were sorted into four subsets. This receptor was obtained from a human donor in good health. The sequenced material came from naive CD8+ T cells from blood.

Here the CDR3 reads CSARDPAGTTDTQYF. CDR3 in DNA: TGCAGTGCTAGAGATCCGGCGGGTACCACAGATACGCAGTATTTT. V and J are TRBV20-1 and TRBJ2-3, with a tentative D call TRBD2 (5 bases). Trimming pared 0 bases from V and 2 bases from J, leaving 12 bases between. Germline loops: CDR1 DFQATT, CDR2 SNEGSKA (reference sequence). CDR3 length: 15 amino acids.